The 29 T cell receptor beta chains below were found in one sample sequenced in a study of T cells in Graves' hyperthyroidism and ophthalmopathy. There were TCR beta CDR3 regions amplified from RNA transcripts. The HTBI primer set served for first-round RT-PCR of the TCR CDR3. TCRdb analysed the multiplex PCR reads with MiXCR anew, one entry per CDR3 protein. The sample lists 300,000 or so distinct CDR3 sequences, about 18% occurring once. Sequencing input: blood. These receptor sequences come from a woman aged 60 to 75 with Graves' ophthalmopathy.

At least ten counts were recorded for this clonotype. V is TRBV7-2 and J is TRBJ2-1; D ambiguous. This CDR3 spans 13 amino acids. The V end lost 5 bases, the J end lost 5 bases, and 10 bases lay between the germline ends. CDR1 is SGHTA and CDR2 is FQGNSA in the germline V gene. Written as DNA, the CDR3 is TGTGCCAGCAGCCGCTCAAGAAACAATGAGCAGTTCTTC. This encodes CASSRSRNNEQFF.

This clonotype was detected many times. The chain has TRBV4-2 and TRBJ1-1; possible D gene TRBD1, 5 bases. Germline assignment: CDR1 LGHNA and CDR2 YNFKEQ. This CDR3 has 14 amino acids. Trimming pared 0 bases from V and 3 bases from J, leaving 8 bases between. CDR3 loop: CASSQDRGDTEAFF. In DNA form, the CDR3 reads TGTGCCAGCAGCCAAGATCGAGGGGACACTGAAGCTTTCTTT.

Many counts were recorded for this clonotype. This chain joins TRBV7-2 and TRBJ1-5, with 7 positions matching TRBD1. Germline V gene lookup returns CDR1 SGHTA and CDR2 FQGNSA. The CDR3 spans 16 residues. Trimming cost V 0 bases and J 0 bases; bases outside gene matches: 2. Here the CDR3 DNA reads TGTGCCAGCAGCTTAGCGACAGGGTATAGCAATCAGCCCCAGCATTTT. Translation gives CASSLATGYSNQPQHF.

Many counts were recorded for this clonotype. The chain couples TRBV6-1 to TRBJ2-3; D unresolved. The V end lost 9 bases, the J end lost 10 bases, and 14 bases lay between the germline ends. Germline CDR1 reads MNHNS; CDR2 reads SASEGT. The CDR3 is 11 residues long. The CDR3 spells CASTVGFSQYF. CDR3 nucleotides: TGTGCCAGTACAGTTGGGTTCTCGCAGTATTTT.

This clonotype occurred many times. V is TRBV20-1 and J is TRBJ1-5; no firm D call. The V end was cut by 1 base, the J end by 7 bases, with 11 bases between. This CDR3 has 13 residues. Per the germline V gene, CDR1 is DFQATT and CDR2 is SNEGSKA (reference sequence). The CDR3 coding sequence is TGCAGTGCTAGAGGAGGCAGACAACAGCCCCAGCATTTT. Its translation is CSARGGRQQPQHF.

This clonotype showed up many times. The gene calls are TRBV20-1 and TRBJ2-3; 8 positions match TRBD2. V was clipped by 4 bases and J by 9 bases; unmatched bases: 15. CDR1 and CDR2 (germline): DFQATT, SNEGSKA (reference sequence). This CDR3 comprises 15 residues. The CDR3 spells CSANRRTSSRGTQYF. The CDR3 coding sequence is TGCAGTGCTAACCGTCGGACTAGCAGCCGAGGGACGCAGTATTTT.

The chain recombines TRBV18 with TRBJ2-2; 9 nucleotides line up with TRBD1. This CDR3 has 14 residues. J lost 3 bases, V lost 4 bases, and 0 bases had no gene match. The V gene's germline CDR1 is KGHSH and CDR2 LQKENI. For the CDR3, the DNA is TGTGCCAGCTCACGGGACAGGGACACCGGGGAGCTGTTTTTT. Protein sequence: CASSRDRDTGELFF.

This clonotype has ten or more counts. This sequence joins TRBV14 and TRBJ2-5; 10 bases map to TRBD2. The CDR3 length is 18 residues. In germline, CDR1 is SGHDN, CDR2 FVKESK. V lost 1 base to trimming and J lost 3 bases; unmatched junction nucleotides: 11. Written as DNA, the CDR3 is TGTGCCAGCAGCCAAGTGAGACTAGCGGGCTTGTGGGAAGAGACCCAGTACTTC. It yields the protein CASSQVRLAGLWEETQYF.

Many counts were recorded for this clonotype. V usage is TRBV24-1 and J usage is TRBJ2-2; D unresolved. This CDR3 region has 15 residues. Trimming shortened V by 2 bases and J by 3 bases, and 9 bases separated the two germline ends. CDR1 is KGHDR and CDR2 is SFDVKD in the germline V gene. The CDR3 DNA reads TGTGCCACCAGTGATTCCCCAGGATACACCGGGGAGCTGTTTTTT. Its protein product is CATSDSPGYTGELFF.

The table lists this clonotype with many counts. The CDR3 region has the DNA TGTGCCAGCAGTTGGGGCCAAAACTATGGCTACACCTTC. This encodes CASSWGQNYGYTF. The rearrangement uses TRBV28 and TRBJ1-2; perhaps TRBD1 as D (5 bases). CDR1 is MDHEN, CDR2 SYDVKM, per germline. The CDR3 spans 13 residues. Trimming left V 4 bases short and J 2 bases short, with 8 bases between.

This clonotype was counted many times. The V gene is TRBV5-8, the J gene TRBJ2-7, with 7 bases aligning to TRBD1. Unmatched junction bases numbered 6, after V lost 0 bases and J lost 0 bases. The CDR3 is made up of 16 amino acids. Germline V CDR1 and CDR2: SGHTS, YDEGEE. In DNA form, the CDR3 reads TGTGCCAGCAGCTTGGCCGGGACAGTCAGCTCCTACGAGCAGTACTTC. Its translation is CASSLAGTVSSYEQYF.

There are many counts of this clonotype. The chain combines TRBV27 with TRBJ1-1; D perhaps matches TRBD1 (6 bases). The CDR3 has 14 amino acids. In germline, CDR1 is MNHEY, CDR2 SMNVEV (reference sequence). With 6 bases removed from V and 6 bases from J, the gap between germline ends came to 17 bases. In DNA, the CDR3 is TGTGCCAGCAGGCCCCAGGGGTTTGGCTCTGAAGCTTTCTTT. Residues: CASRPQGFGSEAFF.

This clonotype appeared many times. The rearrangement links TRBV12-3 or TRBV12-4 to TRBJ1-1, with D perhaps matching TRBD1 (6 bases). This CDR3 contains 13 residues. V lost 2 bases and J 8 bases, leaving 12 bases between the germline ends. The CDR3 loop is CASSLSHDREAFF. CDR3 DNA sequence: TGTGCCAGCAGTTTATCTCATGACAGGGAAGCTTTCTTT.

In regard to this clonotype: The CDR3 ends on some other residue instead of the conserved phenylalanine or tryptophan, so this is likely a read error. The rearrangement uses TRBV4-3 and TRBJ2-7, with 15 bases that match TRBD2. Germline trimming cut 4 bases from V and 1 base from J; bases unmatched to any gene: 2. This CDR3 is built from 16 residues. CDR1 is LGHNA and CDR2 is YSLEER in the germline V gene. CDR3 nucleotides: TGCGCCAGCAGCCCGGGACTAGCGGGAGGATCCTACGAGCAGTACCTC. This encodes CASSPGLAGGSYEQYL.

This clonotype has at least ten counts. The V call is TRBV12-3 or TRBV12-4, the J call TRBJ1-1; possibly TRBD1 for D (5 bases). V lost 5 bases and J lost 0, with 13 bases in between. CDR3 length equals 15 residues. DNA of the CDR3: TGTGCCAGCAGTCCCACCGGGGCGATGAACACTGAAGCTTTCTTT. Translating gives CASSPTGAMNTEAFF.

This chain uses TRBV20-1 with TRBJ1-1; TRBD1 is a possible D gene (6 bases). This CDR3 is built from 15 residues. Germline V gene lookup returns CDR1 DFQATT and CDR2 SNEGSKA (reference sequence). V was trimmed by 2 bases and J by 3 bases, leaving 16 bases between them. CDR3 residues: CSARWREKGDTEAFF. As DNA, the CDR3 is TGCAGTGCTAGATGGAGGGAAAAGGGGGACACTGAAGCTTTCTTT.

This clonotype was observed at least ten times. CDR3 nucleotide sequence: TGCAGTGCTAACGGCAGGGAAATCCGAGAGACCCAGTACTTC. Translating it yields CSANGREIRETQYF. V and J are TRBV20-1 and TRBJ2-5; tentative D call: TRBD1 (5 bases). CDR1 is DFQATT and CDR2 is SNEGSKA in the germline V gene (reference sequence). Trimming took off 4 bases at V and 4 bases at J, with 16 bases between the two ends. The CDR3 extends over 14 amino acids.

There are many counts of this clonotype. The gene calls are TRBV27 and TRBJ2-7, with D unresolved. Germline CDR1 reads MNHEY; CDR2 reads SMNVEV (reference sequence). This CDR3 is built from 15 residues. V lost 1 base and J lost 1, with 11 bases in between. DNA of the CDR3: TGTGCCAGCAGTTTATGGTCCTCAAATTCCTACGAGCAGTACTTC. Amino acids: CASSLWSSNSYEQYF.

This clonotype was seen a handful of times. J is TRBJ2-2 and V is TRBV9; 7 nucleotides match TRBD1. The ends lost 0 bases at V and 4 bases at J; junction bases unmatched: 9. Per the germline V gene, CDR1 is SGDLS and CDR2 is YYNGEE. CDR3 length: 17 residues. This CDR3 reads CASSVARQGHTTGELFF. In DNA, the CDR3 is TGTGCCAGCAGCGTAGCAAGACAGGGTCATACCACCGGGGAGCTGTTTTTT.

The chain is built from TRBV7-2 and TRBJ2-7; D unresolved. Germline assignment: CDR1 SGHTA and CDR2 FQGNSA. This CDR3 is built from 14 residues. Trimming left V 4 bases short and J 7 bases short, with 17 bases between. CDR3 sequence reads: CASSWSPISGEQYF. Here the CDR3 DNA reads TGTGCCAGCAGCTGGTCCCCCATTAGTGGTGAGCAGTACTTC.

The V call is TRBV15, the J call TRBJ2-5, with D unclear. V lost 0 bases to trimming and J lost 1 base, with 9 bases between them. Germline V lookup: CDR1 LNHNV, CDR2 YYDKDF (reference sequence). There are 15 residues in the CDR3. CDR3 DNA: TGTGCCACCAGCAGAGATTATTCATCCCAAGAGACCCAGTACTTC. The encoded protein is CATSRDYSSQETQYF.

This clonotype was picked up many times. The gene calls are TRBV9 and TRBJ1-1; D not resolved. The germline V gene has CDR1 SGDLS and CDR2 YYNGEE. V was pared by 0 bases and J by 3 bases, with 6 bases between. The CDR3 covers 13 residues. Here the CDR3 DNA reads TGTGCCAGCAGCGTAGGGTGGGACACTGAAGCTTTCTTT. Its translation is CASSVGWDTEAFF.

This clonotype has a count of ten or more. The rearrangement links TRBV5-1 to TRBJ1-2, with 7 bases aligning to TRBD1. CDR1 is SGHRS and CDR2 is YFSETQ in the germline V gene. The CDR3 loop spans 14 amino acids. V shed 2 bases, J shed 9 bases, and the junction held 10 bases outside the gene matches. The chain's CDR3 is CASSFTTGKGRYTF. The CDR3 DNA is TGCGCCAGCAGCTTTACGACAGGGAAGGGGCGCTACACCTTC. Supplemented by reference TRBV5-1 and TRBJ1-2, the full variable domain reads KAGVTQTPRYLIKTRGQQVTLSCSPISGHRSVSWYQQTPGQGLQFLFEYFSETQRNKGNFPGRFSGRQFSNSRSEMNVSTLELGDSALYLCASSFTTGKGRYTFGSGTRLTVV.

This chain connects TRBV28 to TRBJ2-7; D might be TRBD1 (6 bases). Germline-derived CDR1 and CDR2 are MDHEN and SYDVKM. The CDR3 covers 15 residues. CDR3 sequence: CGSSEGDARSYEQYF. The CDR3, as DNA: TGTGGGTCTTCTGAGGGGGACGCCCGCTCCTACGAGCAGTACTTC.

This clonotype was seen at least ten times. The chain employs TRBV29-1 and TRBJ1-1, with 12 bases identical to TRBD1. Germline V gene data show CDR1 as SQVTM and CDR2 as ANQGSEA. Germline trimming cut 7 bases from V and 5 bases from J; bases unmatched to any gene: 5. The CDR3 totals 13 residues. The CDR3 DNA follows: TGCAGCGCACCGGGACAGGGGGCAACTGAAGCTTTCTTT. It yields the protein CSAPGQGATEAFF.

This clonotype has more than one count but fewer than ten. This chain connects TRBV6-1 to TRBJ2-4; D possibly corresponds to TRBD1 (5 bases). V dropped 1 base and J dropped 2 bases, with 12 bases sitting between them. CDR1 is MNHNS and CDR2 is SASEGT in the germline V gene. This CDR3 comprises 16 residues. CDR3 sequence reads: CASSEEIAGPKNIQYF. The DNA for the CDR3 is TGTGCCAGCAGTGAAGAAATAGCAGGGCCCAAAAACATTCAGTACTTC.

V is TRBV6-1 and J is TRBJ2-5, with D uncertain. CDR1 and CDR2 from the germline V gene are MNHNS and SASEGT. With 7 bases removed from V and 1 base from J, the gap between germline ends came to 16 bases. This CDR3 has 15 amino acids. The CDR3 here is CASNTLGASQETQYF. As DNA, the CDR3 is TGTGCCAGCAATACACTCGGCGCCTCCCAAGAGACCCAGTACTTC.

This clonotype occurred a few times. The chain is built from TRBV5-4 and TRBJ2-7; no reliable D call. V was clipped by 2 bases and J by 4 bases, with 19 bases between them. The CDR3 is 16 amino acids. Germline V lookup: CDR1 SGHNT, CDR2 YYREEE (reference sequence). The CDR3 sequence is CASSFRPGWLMYEQYF. The CDR3 DNA is TGTGCCAGCAGCTTTCGGCCGGGCTGGCTGATGTACGAGCAGTACTTC.

This clonotype has at least ten counts. The V and J genes are TRBV6-1 and TRBJ2-1; possible D gene TRBD1, 6 bases. The V gene lost 2 bases and the J gene lost 4 bases, with 15 bases spanning the gap. The CDR3 is 16 residues long. From germline, CDR1 is MNHNS and CDR2 SASEGT. The CDR3 region has the DNA TGTGCCAGCAGTGAACGGCGACAGGCGGCGTACAATGAGCAGTTCTTC. It is translated as CASSERRQAAYNEQFF.